These 27 T cell receptor beta chains share one sample of origin, sequenced in a study of shared clonotypes between healthy human individuals. Sequencing used immunoSEQ multiplex PCR; TCRdb keeps in-frame clones, though not all of them. The table has 450,000 to 600,000 clones, roughly 78% seen once. Input material: PBMCs. Receptors originate from a middle-aged woman in good health. Some clones in this sample may be carry-over from other donors' samples.

J is TRBJ1-4 and V is TRBV11-3; no clear D. In germline, CDR1 is SGHNT, CDR2 YENEEA. The CDR3 totals 14 residues. V lost 2 bases, J lost 8 bases, and 12 bases lay in between. CDR3 bases: TGTGCCAGCAGCTTAATTTCAGGAGGGGAAAAACTGTTTTTT. This gives the protein CASSLISGGEKLFF.

CDR3 coding DNA: TGTGCCAGCAGCTCCGTAGTGTCCACCGGGGAGCTGTTTTTT. This gives the protein CASSSVVSTGELFF. This sequence joins TRBV7-2 and TRBJ2-2, with D unclear. The CDR3 consists of 14 residues. Germline V gene data show CDR1 as SGHTA and CDR2 as FQGNSA. Trimming stripped 4 bases from V and 4 bases from J, with 10 bases between.

This chain links TRBV5-6 with TRBJ2-1; 7 bases line up with TRBD2. Per the germline V gene, CDR1 is SGHDT and CDR2 is YYEEEE. V lost 7 bases to trimming and J lost 9 bases; unmatched junction nucleotides: 10. CDR3 length equals 13 residues. The CDR3 region is CASVRGLDREQFF. Written as DNA, the CDR3 is TGTGCCAGCGTGCGAGGACTAGATCGTGAGCAGTTCTTC. The entire variable domain, with the rest obtained from reference TRBV5-6 and TRBJ2-1, is as follows: DAGVTQSPTHLIKTRGQQVTLRCSPKSGHDTVSWYQQALGQGPQFIFQYYEEEERQRGNFPDRFSGHQFPNYSSELNVNALLLGDSALYLCASVRGLDREQFFGPGTRLTVL.

This clone was picked up a small number of times. The rearrangement joins TRBV25-1 to TRBJ1-1, with D maybe TRBD1 (5 bases). This CDR3 has 15 residues. Germline V CDR1 and CDR2: MGHDK, SYGVNS. The V end lost 1 base, the J end lost 1 base, and 10 bases lay between the germline ends. The CDR3 DNA is TGTGCCAGCAGTGAATCCTCCACAGGGAACACTGAAGCTTTCTTT. Translating gives CASSESSTGNTEAFF.

This clone occurred a few times. The J gene is TRBJ2-7, the V gene TRBV2, with D unresolved. Germline lookup yields CDR1 SNHLY and CDR2 FYNNEI. V lost 5 bases and J lost 9, with 14 bases in between. The CDR3 sequence is 12 residues long. CDR3 residues: CASSKEVGLQYF. The CDR3 DNA reads TGTGCCAGCAGTAAGGAAGTAGGATTGCAGTACTTC.

This chain links TRBV13 with TRBJ1-6; a weak D match, TRBD1 (5 bases). V lost 3 bases, J lost 9 bases, and 15 bases lay in between. Germline lookup yields CDR1 PRHDT and CDR2 FYEKMQ (reference sequence). The length of the CDR3 is 15 residues. CDR3 nucleotides: TGTGCCAGCAGCTTCGGAGGGGAAGTAGGTTCACCCCTCCACTTT. It translates to CASSFGGEVGSPLHF. Based on the CDR3 plus reference TRBV13 and TRBJ1-6, the full variable domain is AAGVIQSPRHLIKEKRETATLKCYPIPRHDTVYWYQQGPGQDPQFLISFYEKMQSDKGSIPDRFSAQQFSDYHSELNMSSLELGDSALYFCASSFGGEVGSPLHFGNGTRLTVT.

V usage is TRBV28 and J usage is TRBJ2-7; 7 positions agree with TRBD1. Per germline, CDR1 MDHEN and CDR2 SYDVKM. The CDR3 length is 16 residues. Trimming removed 6 bases from V and 0 bases from J; junction bases left unmatched: 11. The CDR3 bases are TGTGCCAGCAGCGACCTTCCGGGACAGAGCTCCTACGAGCAGTACTTC. It translates to CASSDLPGQSSYEQYF.

This chain joins TRBV5-5 and TRBJ1-2; D gene ambiguous. CDR1 SGHKS and CDR2 YYEKEE come from the germline V gene (reference sequence). The CDR3 sequence is 13 residues long. V dropped 4 bases and J dropped 9 bases, with 16 bases sitting between them. CDR3 region: CASSLRGEWSYTF. CDR3 coding DNA: TGTGCCAGCAGCCTCCGGGGTGAGTGGAGCTACACCTTC.

This chain connects TRBV7-3 to TRBJ2-7, with D possibly TRBD1 on 6 matching bases. V shed 5 bases and J shed 6 bases, with 14 bases lying between them. Germline loops: CDR1 SGHTA, CDR2 FQGTGA. CDR3 size: 13 residues. The CDR3 here is CASSPGQNREQYF. The CDR3 nucleotides read TGTGCCAGCAGCCCCGGACAGAATCGCGAGCAGTACTTC.

CDR3: CASSPAGELFF. CDR3 DNA: TGTGCCAGCTCACCGGCCGGGGAGCTGTTTTTT. The chain uses TRBV18 and TRBJ2-2; no firm D call. The CDR3 consists of 11 residues. V was shortened by 3 bases and J by 6 bases, with 2 bases between the two germline ends. Germline assignment: CDR1 KGHSH and CDR2 LQKENI. Supplemented by reference TRBV18 and TRBJ2-2, the full variable domain reads NAGVMQNPRHLVRRRGQEARLRCSPMKGHSHVYWYRQLPEEGLKFMVYLQKENIIDESGMPKERFSAEFPKEGPSILRIQQVVRGDSAAYFCASSPAGELFFGEGSRLTVL.

The chain carries TRBV27 and TRBJ1-1, with TRBD1 as a possible D gene (5 bases). Per germline, CDR1 MNHEY and CDR2 SMNVEV (reference sequence). The ends were cut back, 5 bases at V and 2 bases at J, with 12 bases in the middle. This CDR3 has 14 residues. The CDR3 is CASSPGQSNTEAFF. The DNA for the CDR3 is TGTGCCAGCAGTCCAGGGCAGTCAAACACTGAAGCTTTCTTT.

This clone occurred a few times. This chain uses TRBV5-4 with TRBJ2-1, with D perhaps matching TRBD2 (7 bases). The CDR3 loop spans 16 amino acids. Germline values: CDR1 SGHNT, CDR2 YYREEE (reference sequence). Trimming removed 1 base at V and 9 bases at J, with 20 bases between. The CDR3 nucleotides read TGTGCCAGCAGCTTGCCCCTAGCGTGGGGAGGGGGTGAGCAGTTCTTC. This codes for CASSLPLAWGGGEQFF.

Comment on this clone: Other DNA sequences of this sample code for an identical CDR3. The chain has TRBV5-4 and TRBJ2-5; D possibly corresponds to TRBD1 (5 bases). CDR3 length equals 14 residues. Germline CDR1 and CDR2: SGHNT and YYREEE (reference sequence). V lost 0 bases, J lost 1 base, and 7 bases lay in between. CDR3 DNA sequence: TGTGCCAGCAGCTTGGCAGGGTTCCAAGAGACCCAGTACTTC. Amino acid sequence: CASSLAGFQETQYF.

The gene calls are TRBV5-6 and TRBJ2-3, with TRBD1 matching 8 bases. The germline gives CDR1 SGHDT, CDR2 YYEEEE. This CDR3 has 15 amino acids. The trim removed 2 bases at V and 2 bases at J, leaving 4 bases unmatched. CDR3 DNA: TGTGCCAGCAGCTTACCACAGGGGGACACAGATACGCAGTATTTT. Protein: CASSLPQGDTDTQYF.

CDR3: CASSDRGRGWDNSPLHF. CDR3 nucleotides: TGTGCCAGCAGTGACAGGGGCAGGGGATGGGATAATTCACCCCTCCACTTT. The gene calls are TRBV2 and TRBJ1-6; possible D gene TRBD1, 6 bases. V was clipped by 3 bases and J by 5 bases, with 17 bases between them. Per germline, CDR1 SNHLY and CDR2 FYNNEI. There are 17 residues in the CDR3.

A remark on this clone: Other DNA sequences in this sample translate to the same CDR3. This chain joins TRBV28 and TRBJ1-1, with a weak D call TRBD1 (5 bases). V shed 7 bases and J shed 5 bases, with 11 bases lying between them. Germline CDR1 MDHEN, CDR2 SYDVKM. The CDR3 consists of 12 residues. CDR3 sequence: CASITGATEAFF. The CDR3 coding sequence is TGTGCCAGCATAACAGGAGCGACTGAAGCTTTCTTT.

The chain employs TRBV19 and TRBJ2-5, with 11 bases matching TRBD2. After removal of 2 bases from V and 0 bases from J, the junction contained 5 bases not matched to a gene. The germline V gene encodes CDR1 LNHDA and CDR2 SQIVND (reference sequence). The CDR3 is 17 amino acids. CDR3 coding DNA: TGTGCCAGTAGTATAAACCCTAGCGGGGGGAACCAAGAGACCCAGTACTTC. Its protein is CASSINPSGGNQETQYF.

The rearrangement uses TRBV11-1 and TRBJ2-4, with D possibly TRBD1 on 6 matching bases. The length of the CDR3 is 16 residues. Trimming removed 5 bases from V and 0 bases from J, with 14 bases in between. The germline CDR1 and CDR2 sequences are SGHAT and FQDESV (reference sequence). Here the CDR3 reads CASSPSGAGAKNIQYF. The CDR3 nucleotides read TGTGCCAGCAGCCCCTCAGGGGCGGGAGCCAAAAACATTCAGTACTTC.

CDR3 coding DNA: TGTGCCAGCAGCCAGACAGGGGGCCGTGTCCAAGAGACCCAGTACTTC. Its translation: CASSQTGGRVQETQYF. The V call is TRBV9, the J call TRBJ2-5; 10 bases are shared with TRBD1. CDR1 is SGDLS and CDR2 is YYNGEE in the germline V gene. This CDR3 has 16 amino acids. Trimming removed 4 bases from V and 1 base from J; junction bases left unmatched: 7.

This clone was recorded at least ten times. The gene calls are TRBV19 and TRBJ2-2; D is unclear. Germline V gene sequence: CDR1 LNHDA, CDR2 SQIVND (reference sequence). The CDR3 has 12 residues. Trimming shortened V by 4 bases and J by 7 bases, and 7 bases separated the two germline ends. The CDR3 loop is CASSTFVGELFF. CDR3 sequence (DNA): TGTGCCAGTAGTACATTCGTCGGGGAGCTGTTTTTT.

This clone was counted between two and nine times. The genes are TRBV7-8 and TRBJ1-1, with D hard to call. The CDR3 has 14 residues. Germline assignment: CDR1 SGHVS and CDR2 FQNEAQ. The V end was cut by 0 bases, the J end by 3 bases, with 8 bases between. CDR3: CASSLAGSHTEAFF. DNA of the CDR3: TGTGCCAGCAGCTTAGCGGGCAGCCACACTGAAGCTTTCTTT.

CDR3 coding DNA: TGTGCCAGCAGCCGACGCACAGATACGCAGTATTTT. Protein sequence: CASSRRTDTQYF. This sequence joins TRBV27 and TRBJ2-3; no definite D call. The CDR3 spans 12 residues. V was trimmed by 6 bases and J by 1 base, leaving 5 bases between them. Germline loops: CDR1 MNHEY, CDR2 SMNVEV (reference sequence).

J is TRBJ1-5 and V is TRBV7-9; D not resolved. The CDR3 loop spans 14 amino acids. Germline V lookup: CDR1 SEHNR, CDR2 FQNEAQ (reference sequence). Trimming took 5 bases from V and 3 from J, leaving 11 bases between them. This CDR3 is CASSPGGFNQPQHF. DNA of the CDR3: TGTGCCAGCAGCCCGGGAGGGTTCAATCAGCCCCAGCATTTT.

DNA for the CDR3: TGTGCCAGCAGCCGACGAGCGGAGGGCACTGAAGCTTTCTTT. This gives the protein CASSRRAEGTEAFF. The chain has TRBV11-2 and TRBJ1-1, with D hard to call. CDR3 length equals 14 residues. Germline V gene lookup returns CDR1 SGHAT and CDR2 FQNNGV. Trimming stripped 5 bases from V and 4 bases from J, with 14 bases between.

The J gene is TRBJ2-5, the V gene TRBV30; 9 positions agree with TRBD2. The V and J ends lost 3 bases and 4 bases, in that order; junction bases with no gene match: 3. This CDR3 region has 13 residues. Germline values: CDR1 GTSNPN, CDR2 SVGIG (reference sequence). CDR3 amino acids: CAWRSSGIETQYF. CDR3 DNA sequence: TGTGCCTGGAGGTCTAGCGGGATAGAGACCCAGTACTTC.

The genes are TRBV25-1 and TRBJ2-7; weak D call: TRBD2 (5 bases). From germline, CDR1 is MGHDK and CDR2 SYGVNS. This CDR3 is 14 amino acids long. The V end lost 6 bases, the J end lost 0 bases, and 12 bases lay between the germline ends. The CDR3 DNA reads as TGTGCCAGCAGAGTCGAGGGAAACTCCTACGAGCAGTACTTC. Translated, it gives CASRVEGNSYEQYF.

The chain uses TRBV9 and TRBJ2-7; 16 nucleotides agree with TRBD2. Per the germline V gene, CDR1 is SGDLS and CDR2 is YYNGEE. This CDR3 region has 15 residues. Trimming removed 4 bases from V and 12 bases from J; junction bases left unmatched: 10. The CDR3 nucleotides are TGTGCCAGCAGCCCCGGGACTAGCGGGAGGGCCATACCGTACTTC. This gives the protein CASSPGTSGRAIPYF.